The 21 T cell receptor beta chains presented below share a single source sample, sequenced in a study of blood T cell repertoires in COVID-19. TCRdb keeps only in-frame clones here, not all; method: immunoSEQ multiplex PCR. The sample includes roughly 140,000 clones, 84% of them seen just once. Input material: peripheral blood. Receptors were obtained from a human donor in a cohort sampled during active COVID-19.

The CDR3 is CASSEALSSGGIYEQYF. DNA of the CDR3: TGTGCCAGCAGTGAAGCCTTGAGTAGCGGGGGGATTTACGAGCAGTACTTC. This chain joins TRBV6-1 and TRBJ2-7, with 10 bases aligning to TRBD2. V was pared by 0 bases and J by 4 bases, with 9 bases of the junction left unmatched. The germline CDR1 and CDR2 sequences are MNHNS and SASEGT. This CDR3 region has 17 residues.

J is TRBJ1-1 and V is TRBV27; 8 bases align to TRBD1. V was clipped by 7 bases and J by 1 base; unmatched bases: 5. The V gene's germline CDR1 is MNHEY and CDR2 SMNVEV (reference sequence). The CDR3 runs 14 residues. In nucleotides, the CDR3 is TGTGCCAGCACCCGAGGGACAGGGAACACTGAAGCTTTCTTT. It codes for CASTRGTGNTEAFF.

This clone appeared a few times. The chain links TRBV3-1 (or the pseudogene TRBV3-2) to TRBJ1-4, with D hard to call. Germline V CDR1 and CDR2: LGHDT, YNNKEL (reference sequence). With 6 bases removed from V and 3 bases from J, the gap between germline ends came to 11 bases. The CDR3 sequence is 14 residues long. CDR3 in DNA: TGTGCCAGCAGAGCGGGAACGTCTAATGAAAAACTGTTTTTT. This sequence encodes CASRAGTSNEKLFF.

The rearrangement links TRBV21-1 to TRBJ1-5; the tabulated D call, TRBD1, remains unverified against the DNA. TRBV21-1 is classified as a pseudogene. The CDR3 runs to 10 residues. CDR3 protein: CASSKQPQHF. CDR3 nucleotide sequence: TGTGCCAGCAGCAAACAACCCCAGCATTTT.

Only one count was recorded for this clone. The J gene is TRBJ2-5, the V gene TRBV2, with D tentatively TRBD2 (5 bases). V was trimmed by 7 bases and J by 7 bases, leaving 19 bases between them. The CDR3 contains 14 residues. Germline CDR1 reads SNHLY; CDR2 reads FYNNEI. The CDR3 DNA is TGTGCCAGCATGGAGGACCGCAATTCGTTGACCCAGTACTTC. This encodes CASMEDRNSLTQYF.

This chain links TRBV2 with TRBJ1-2, with TRBD1 as a possible D gene (5 bases). This CDR3 spans 14 amino acids. Germline lookup yields CDR1 SNHLY and CDR2 FYNNEI. V was trimmed by 4 bases and J by 4 bases, leaving 13 bases between them. The CDR3 loop reads CASSVQGPGYGYTF. CDR3 nucleotides: TGTGCCAGCAGTGTTCAGGGTCCGGGCTATGGCTACACCTTC.

This chain connects TRBV19 to TRBJ2-2; 9 nucleotides agree with TRBD2. Germline assignment: CDR1 LNHDA and CDR2 SQIVND (reference sequence). The CDR3 is 14 residues long. V lost 8 bases to trimming and J lost 7 bases; unmatched junction nucleotides: 8. CDR3 DNA sequence: TGTGCCAGTGAAATAGCGGGGGCTTACGGGGAGCTGTTTTTT. Translation: CASEIAGAYGELFF.

The chain combines TRBV9 with TRBJ2-3, with D perhaps matching TRBD2 (6 bases). Between the trimmed V and J ends, which lost 0 bases and 1 base, there was a span of 9 bases. The CDR3 totals 15 residues. CDR1 SGDLS and CDR2 YYNGEE come from the germline V gene. DNA of the CDR3: TGTGCCAGCAGCGTAGTGAAGCGGGGCACAGATACGCAGTATTTT. This encodes CASSVVKRGTDTQYF.

This chain's CDR3 is CASSLDGGALEETQYF. The CDR3 DNA sequence: TGCGCCAGCAGCTTGGATGGAGGGGCACTGGAAGAGACCCAGTACTTC. The chain has TRBV5-1 and TRBJ2-5, with D perhaps TRBD2 (6 bases). Trimming stripped 0 bases from V and 3 bases from J, with 15 bases between. The CDR3 has 16 residues. Germline V CDR1 and CDR2: SGHRS, YFSETQ.

Only a few counts were recorded for this clone. The CDR3 is CASSATGASTDTQYF. Written as DNA, the CDR3 is TGTGCCAGCTCAGCGACAGGGGCCAGCACAGATACGCAGTATTTT. V is TRBV18 and J is TRBJ2-3; 8 bases align to TRBD1. The CDR3 loop spans 15 amino acids. CDR1 is KGHSH and CDR2 is LQKENI in the germline V gene. V dropped 5 bases and J dropped 0; count of bases not matched to a gene: 4.

The chain has TRBV19 and TRBJ1-2; 7 nucleotides match TRBD1. Germline CDR1 and CDR2: LNHDA and SQIVND (reference sequence). CDR3 length equals 14 residues. The trim removed 6 bases at V and 2 bases at J, leaving 6 bases unmatched. DNA for the CDR3: TGTGCCAGTAGAACATTACAGGGGAACTATGGCTACACCTTC. This translates into CASRTLQGNYGYTF.

This chain uses TRBV4-1 with TRBJ1-2, with D perhaps matching TRBD1 (6 bases). V lost 0 bases, J lost 7 bases, and 18 bases lay in between. Germline V gene lookup returns CDR1 MGHRA and CDR2 YSYEKL. The CDR3 is 16 residues long. CDR3 protein: CASSQDGTLGDGGYTF. The CDR3 nucleotides are TGCGCCAGCAGCCAAGACGGGACATTGGGAGATGGTGGCTACACCTTC.

The V call is TRBV11-2, the J call TRBJ1-2; D is possibly TRBD1 (6 bases). The V end lost 6 bases, the J end lost 2 bases, and 16 bases lay between the germline ends. The CDR3 loop spans 15 amino acids. Per the germline V gene, CDR1 is SGHAT and CDR2 is FQNNGV. As DNA, the CDR3 is TGTGCCAGCAGTTCCCAGGGGCGAGGGAACTATGGCTACACCTTC. Protein product: CASSSQGRGNYGYTF.

The chain is built from TRBV20-1 and TRBJ1-2, with D perhaps TRBD1 (6 bases). CDR3 length: 12 residues. V was cut by 3 bases and J by 4 bases, with 9 bases left in between. Germline V CDR1 and CDR2: DFQATT, SNEGSKA (reference sequence). CDR3 loop: CSASSDSYGYTF. CDR3 sequence (DNA): TGCAGTGCTAGTTCGGACAGCTATGGCTACACCTTC.

This clone was seen a handful of times. This rearrangement joins TRBV9 to TRBJ1-5, with a weak D call TRBD1 (5 bases). V lost 3 bases to trimming and J lost 0 bases, with 7 bases between them. Per the germline V gene, CDR1 is SGDLS and CDR2 is YYNGEE. The CDR3 length is 14 residues. In DNA, the CDR3 is TGTGCCAGCAGCGCGGGGGATAGCAATCAGCCCCAGCATTTT. Its translation: CASSAGDSNQPQHF.

The chain joins TRBV6-5 to TRBJ2-3; D may be TRBD2 (6 bases). This CDR3 has 14 residues. From germline, CDR1 is MNHEY and CDR2 SVGAGI. V lost 7 bases to trimming and J lost 2 bases, with 13 bases between them. The CDR3 sequence: CASKRVGLTDTQYF. The CDR3 nucleotides read TGTGCCAGCAAGCGGGTAGGACTCACAGATACGCAGTATTTT.

This chain's CDR3 is CASSQIIGAGYEQYF. The CDR3 nucleotides are TGTGCCAGCAGCCAGATTATTGGGGCAGGCTACGAGCAGTACTTC. The chain has TRBV4-2 and TRBJ2-7, with a weak D call TRBD1 (5 bases). The CDR3 has 15 residues. V was shortened by 3 bases and J by 3 bases, with 15 bases between the two germline ends. CDR1 is LGHNA and CDR2 is YNFKEQ in the germline V gene.

The rearrangement joins TRBV28 to TRBJ2-2, with unresolved D. Germline V CDR1 and CDR2: MDHEN, SYDVKM. The V gene lost 5 bases and the J gene lost 0 bases, with 13 bases spanning the gap. The CDR3 has 16 residues. Written as DNA, the CDR3 is TGTGCCAGCAGTCTTTGGGCAGTGACGAACACCGGGGAGCTGTTTTTT. Amino acids: CASSLWAVTNTGELFF.

The chain couples TRBV5-1 to TRBJ2-1; 10 bases match TRBD2. The CDR3 totals 17 residues. The V gene's germline CDR1 is SGHRS and CDR2 YFSETQ. Losses at the gene ends were 2 bases for V and 7 bases for J; bases not matched to a gene: 12. The CDR3 region has the DNA TGCGCCAGCAGCTTTCTCAGCGGGGGGGCACCACGGAATGAGCAGTTCTTC. Translating it yields CASSFLSGGAPRNEQFF.

This sequence joins TRBV18 and TRBJ2-1, with TRBD1 matching over 9 bases. Germline assignment: CDR1 KGHSH and CDR2 LQKENI. The CDR3 is 13 amino acids. With 3 bases clipped from V and 9 bases from J, the junction kept 3 bases outside the gene matches. The CDR3 loop reads CASSPDRGSEQFF. DNA for the CDR3: TGTGCCAGCTCACCGGACAGGGGTAGTGAGCAGTTCTTC.

The chain joins TRBV23-1 to TRBJ2-3; TRBD1 matches 9 bases. TRBV23-1 is sorted into the ORF group, with uncertain function. J gave up 6 bases and V 3 bases, and 13 bases lay outside the gene matches. This CDR3 is built from 17 residues. CDR3 protein: CASSHPPGGQGADTQYF. Here the CDR3 DNA reads TGCGCCAGCAGTCATCCTCCCGGGGGACAGGGAGCGGATACGCAGTATTTT.